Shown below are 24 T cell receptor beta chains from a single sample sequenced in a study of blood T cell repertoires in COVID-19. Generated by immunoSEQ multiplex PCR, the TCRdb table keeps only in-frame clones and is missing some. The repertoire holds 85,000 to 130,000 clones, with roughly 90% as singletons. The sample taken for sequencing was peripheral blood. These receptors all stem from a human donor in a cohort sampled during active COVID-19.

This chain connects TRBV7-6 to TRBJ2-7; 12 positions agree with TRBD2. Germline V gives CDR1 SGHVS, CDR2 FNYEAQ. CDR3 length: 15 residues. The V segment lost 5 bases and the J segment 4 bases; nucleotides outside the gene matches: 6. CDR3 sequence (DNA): TGTGCCAGCAGCCCCCGACTAGCGGGAGAGTACGAGCAGTACTTC. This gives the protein CASSPRLAGEYEQYF.

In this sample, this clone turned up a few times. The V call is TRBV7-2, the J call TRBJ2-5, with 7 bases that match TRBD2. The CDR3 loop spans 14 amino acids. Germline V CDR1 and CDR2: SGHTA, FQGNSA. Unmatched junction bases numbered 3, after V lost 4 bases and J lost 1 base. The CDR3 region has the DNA TGTGCCAGCAGCTGGGGGGGGACCCAAGAGACCCAGTACTTC. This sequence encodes CASSWGGTQETQYF. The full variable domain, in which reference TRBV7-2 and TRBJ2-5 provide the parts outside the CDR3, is GAGVSQSPSNKVTEKGKDVELRCDPISGHTALYWYRQSLGQGLEFLIYFQGNSAPDKSGLPSDRFSAERTGGSVSTLTIQRTQQEDSAVYLCASSWGGTQETQYFGPGTRLLVL.

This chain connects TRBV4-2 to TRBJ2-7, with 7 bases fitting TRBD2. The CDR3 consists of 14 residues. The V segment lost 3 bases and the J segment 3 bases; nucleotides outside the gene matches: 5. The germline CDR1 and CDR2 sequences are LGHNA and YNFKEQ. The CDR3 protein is CASSQGEGRYEQYF. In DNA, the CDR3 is TGTGCCAGCAGCCAGGGGGAGGGACGCTACGAGCAGTACTTC.

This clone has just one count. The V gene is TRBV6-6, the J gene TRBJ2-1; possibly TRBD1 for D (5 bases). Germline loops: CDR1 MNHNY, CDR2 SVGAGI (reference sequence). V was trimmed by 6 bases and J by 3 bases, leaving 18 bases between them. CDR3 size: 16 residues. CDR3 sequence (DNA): TGTGCCAGCAGGCCCTTAATTGGGCAGGGCTACAATGAGCAGTTCTTC. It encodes CASRPLIGQGYNEQFF.

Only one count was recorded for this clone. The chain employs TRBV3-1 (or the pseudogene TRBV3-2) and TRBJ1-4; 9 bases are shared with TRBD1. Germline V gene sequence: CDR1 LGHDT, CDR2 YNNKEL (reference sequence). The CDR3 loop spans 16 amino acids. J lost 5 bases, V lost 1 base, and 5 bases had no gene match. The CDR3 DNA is TGTGCCAGCAGCCAAGGGACCGGGACAGGGAATGAAAAACTGTTTTTT. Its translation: CASSQGTGTGNEKLFF.

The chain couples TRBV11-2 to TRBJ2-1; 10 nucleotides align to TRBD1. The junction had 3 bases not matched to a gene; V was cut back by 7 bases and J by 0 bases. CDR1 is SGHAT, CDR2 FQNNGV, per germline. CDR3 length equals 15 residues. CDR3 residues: CASTGTGDSYNEQFF. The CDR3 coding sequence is TGTGCCAGCACCGGGACAGGGGACTCCTACAATGAGCAGTTCTTC.

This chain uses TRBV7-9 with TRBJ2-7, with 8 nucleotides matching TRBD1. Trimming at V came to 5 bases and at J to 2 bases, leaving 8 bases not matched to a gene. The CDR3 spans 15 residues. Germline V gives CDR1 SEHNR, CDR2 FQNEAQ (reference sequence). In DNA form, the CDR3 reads TGTGCCAGCAGCGGCCAGGGGGCGGGCACCTACGAGCAGTACTTC. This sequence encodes CASSGQGAGTYEQYF.

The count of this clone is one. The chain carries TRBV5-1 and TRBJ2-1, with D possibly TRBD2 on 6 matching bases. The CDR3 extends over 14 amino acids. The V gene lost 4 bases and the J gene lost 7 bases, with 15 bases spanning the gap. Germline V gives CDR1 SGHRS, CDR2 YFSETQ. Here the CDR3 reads CASSPSLAHNEQFF. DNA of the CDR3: TGCGCCAGCAGCCCCTCACTAGCCCATAATGAGCAGTTCTTC.

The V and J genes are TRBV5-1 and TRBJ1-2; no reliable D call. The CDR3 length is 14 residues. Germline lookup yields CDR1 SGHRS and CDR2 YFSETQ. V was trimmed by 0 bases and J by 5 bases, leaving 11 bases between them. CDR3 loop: CASSLGERMYGYTF. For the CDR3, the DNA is TGCGCCAGCAGCTTGGGAGAGAGGATGTATGGCTACACCTTC.

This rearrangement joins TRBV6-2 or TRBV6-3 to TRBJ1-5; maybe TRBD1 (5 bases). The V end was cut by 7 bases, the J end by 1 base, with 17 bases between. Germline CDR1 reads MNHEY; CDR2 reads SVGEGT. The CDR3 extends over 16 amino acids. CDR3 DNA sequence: TGTGCCAGCACCCCTGGCCGGGGGGTAAGCAATCAGCCCCAGCATTTT. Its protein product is CASTPGRGVSNQPQHF.

Written as DNA, the CDR3 is TGCAGCGCCTCCTGGACAGGCAGTGGCTACACCTTC. Translating gives CSASWTGSGYTF. The chain uses TRBV29-1 and TRBJ1-2; 7 bases map to TRBD1. The length of the CDR3 is 12 residues. Per germline, CDR1 SQVTM and CDR2 ANQGSEA. The J segment lost 7 bases and the V segment lost 7 bases, leaving 9 bases of the junction unmatched.

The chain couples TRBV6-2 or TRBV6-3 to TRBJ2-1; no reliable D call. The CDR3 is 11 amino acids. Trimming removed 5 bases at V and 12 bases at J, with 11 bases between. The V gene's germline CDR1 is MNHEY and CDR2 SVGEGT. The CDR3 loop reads CASSPLVTQFF. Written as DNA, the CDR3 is TGTGCCAGCAGTCCGTTAGTCACGCAGTTCTTC.

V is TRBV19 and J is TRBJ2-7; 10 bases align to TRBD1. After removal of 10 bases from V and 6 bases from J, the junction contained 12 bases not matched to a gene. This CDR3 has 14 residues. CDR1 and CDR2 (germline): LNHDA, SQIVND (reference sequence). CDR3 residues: CATRPGQGTGEQYF. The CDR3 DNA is TGTGCCACCAGACCGGGACAGGGGACGGGCGAGCAGTACTTC. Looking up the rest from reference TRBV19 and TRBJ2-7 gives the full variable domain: DGGITQSPKYLFRKEGQNVTLSCEQNLNHDAMYWYRQDPGQGLRLIYYSQIVNDFQKGDIAEGYSVSREKKESFPLTVTSAQKNPTAFYLCATRPGQGTGEQYFGPGTRLTVT.

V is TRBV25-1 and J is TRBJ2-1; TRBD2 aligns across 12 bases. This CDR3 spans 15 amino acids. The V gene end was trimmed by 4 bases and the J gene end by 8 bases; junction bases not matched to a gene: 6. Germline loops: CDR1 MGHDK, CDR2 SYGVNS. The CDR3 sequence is CASSGRLAGVDEQFF. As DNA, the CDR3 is TGTGCCAGCAGTGGGCGACTAGCGGGAGTGGATGAGCAGTTCTTC.

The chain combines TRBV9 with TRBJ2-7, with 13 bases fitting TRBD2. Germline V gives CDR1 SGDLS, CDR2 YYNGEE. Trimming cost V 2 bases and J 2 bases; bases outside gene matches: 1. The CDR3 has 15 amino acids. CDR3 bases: TGTGCCAGCAGCGTGGGGACTAGCGGGGCCTACGAGCAGTACTTC. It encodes CASSVGTSGAYEQYF.

CDR3 sequence reads: CASSPSGGETQYF. Here the CDR3 DNA reads TGTGCCAGCAGCCCCTCGGGGGGAGAGACCCAGTACTTC. This sequence joins TRBV11-2 and TRBJ2-5; 7 nucleotides agree with TRBD2. The germline V gene has CDR1 SGHAT and CDR2 FQNNGV. CDR3 size: 13 residues. V was clipped by 5 bases and J by 4 bases; unmatched bases: 4.

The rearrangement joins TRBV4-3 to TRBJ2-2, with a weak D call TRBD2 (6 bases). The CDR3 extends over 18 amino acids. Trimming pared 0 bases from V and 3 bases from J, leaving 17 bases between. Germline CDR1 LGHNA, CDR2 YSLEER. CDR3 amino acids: CASSQEGLGGAYTGELFF. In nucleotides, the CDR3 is TGCGCCAGCAGCCAAGAAGGTCTAGGCGGGGCCTACACCGGGGAGCTGTTTTTT.

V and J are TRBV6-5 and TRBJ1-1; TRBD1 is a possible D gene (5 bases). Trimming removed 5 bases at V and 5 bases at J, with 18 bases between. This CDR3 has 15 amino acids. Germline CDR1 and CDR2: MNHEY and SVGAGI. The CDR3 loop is CASSREGFGWTEAFF. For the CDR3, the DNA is TGTGCCAGCAGTAGGGAGGGGTTTGGGTGGACTGAAGCTTTCTTT.

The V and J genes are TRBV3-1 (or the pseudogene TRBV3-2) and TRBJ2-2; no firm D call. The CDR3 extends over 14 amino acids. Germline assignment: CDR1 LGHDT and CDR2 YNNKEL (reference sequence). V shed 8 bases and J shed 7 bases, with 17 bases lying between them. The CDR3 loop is CASAMTPGIGELFF. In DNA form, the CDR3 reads TGTGCCAGCGCCATGACCCCGGGTATCGGGGAGCTGTTTTTT.

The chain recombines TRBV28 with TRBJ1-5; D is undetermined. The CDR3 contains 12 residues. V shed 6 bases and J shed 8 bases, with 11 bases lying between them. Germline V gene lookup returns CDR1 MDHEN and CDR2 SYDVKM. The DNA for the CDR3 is TGTGCCAGCAGAGACCGGGTGGAGCCCCAGCATTTT. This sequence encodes CASRDRVEPQHF.

CDR3 in DNA: TGCGCCAGCAGCTTTGTGGCTAGCGGGAGTGGTGGCGATGAGCAGTTCTTC. It specifies CASSFVASGSGGDEQFF. V and J are TRBV5-1 and TRBJ2-1, with TRBD2 matching over 10 bases. The ends lost 2 bases at V and 8 bases at J; junction bases unmatched: 13. CDR3 length equals 17 residues. CDR1 and CDR2 from the germline V gene are SGHRS and YFSETQ.

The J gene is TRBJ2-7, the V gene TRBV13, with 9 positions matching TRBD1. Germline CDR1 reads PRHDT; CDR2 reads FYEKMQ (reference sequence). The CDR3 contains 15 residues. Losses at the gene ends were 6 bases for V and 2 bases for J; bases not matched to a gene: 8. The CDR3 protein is CASSLGQGVPYEQYF. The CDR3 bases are TGTGCCAGCAGTCTGGGACAGGGAGTCCCCTACGAGCAGTACTTC.

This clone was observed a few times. CDR3 amino acids: CASSYPDRASNQPQHF. CDR3 sequence (DNA): TGTGCCAGCAGTTACCCGGACAGGGCGAGCAATCAGCCCCAGCATTTT. The chain carries TRBV6-5 and TRBJ1-5, with 8 positions matching TRBD1. Germline V CDR1 and CDR2: MNHEY, SVGAGI. With V trimmed by 2 bases and J by 1 base, 4 bases remained unmatched. The length of the CDR3 is 16 residues.

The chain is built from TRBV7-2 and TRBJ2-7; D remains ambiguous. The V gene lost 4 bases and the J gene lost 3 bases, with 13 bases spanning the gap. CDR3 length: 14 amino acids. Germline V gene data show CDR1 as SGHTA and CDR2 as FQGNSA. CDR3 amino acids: CASSSPAQFYEQYF. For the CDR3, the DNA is TGTGCCAGCAGCTCCCCGGCACAGTTCTACGAGCAGTACTTC. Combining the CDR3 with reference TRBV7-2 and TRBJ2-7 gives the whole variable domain GAGVSQSPSNKVTEKGKDVELRCDPISGHTALYWYRQSLGQGLEFLIYFQGNSAPDKSGLPSDRFSAERTGGSVSTLTIQRTQQEDSAVYLCASSSPAQFYEQYFGPGTRLTVT.